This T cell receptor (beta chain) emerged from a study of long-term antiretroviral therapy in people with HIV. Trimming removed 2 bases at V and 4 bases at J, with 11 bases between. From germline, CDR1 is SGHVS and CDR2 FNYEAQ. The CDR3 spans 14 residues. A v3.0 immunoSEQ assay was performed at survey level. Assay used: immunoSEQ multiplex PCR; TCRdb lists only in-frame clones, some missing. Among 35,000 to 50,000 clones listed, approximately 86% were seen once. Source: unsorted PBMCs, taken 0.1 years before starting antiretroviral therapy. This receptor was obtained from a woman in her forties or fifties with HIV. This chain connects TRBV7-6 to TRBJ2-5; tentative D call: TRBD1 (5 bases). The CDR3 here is CASSLYGARETQYF. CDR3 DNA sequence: TGTGCCAGCAGCTTATATGGGGCTAGAGAGACCCAGTACTTC. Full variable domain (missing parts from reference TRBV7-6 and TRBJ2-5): GAGVSQSPRYKVTKRGQDVALRCDPISGHVSLYWYRQALGQGPEFLTYFNYEAQQDKSGLPNDRFSAERPEGSISTLTIQRTEQRDSAMYRCASSLYGARETQYFGPGTRLLVL.